This T cell receptor beta chain was observed in a study of Tregs in tolerant kidney transplant recipients. Study-level results: Few patients were studied, so findings need validation in larger groups. No direct test of biological reproducibility was done here.

The protocol was immunoSEQ multiplex PCR, while the TCRdb copy is restricted to in-frame clones and leaves out a portion. The sample lists 95,000 or so clones; over 85% were seen once. Concerning this clone: Its specificity is unknown.

J gave up 8 bases and V 4 bases, and 4 bases lay outside the gene matches. CDR1 SGHNT and CDR2 YYREEE come from the germline V gene (reference sequence). There are 13 residues in the CDR3. Related graft donors supplied nonmyeloablative bone marrow transplants, and mixed chimerism was transient. The clonotype comes from a human patient who received a combined kidney and bone marrow transplant. The graft donor may have given rise to some T cells. The rearrangement links TRBV5-4 to TRBJ1-3, with 9 bases matching TRBD1. Sequencing used CD4+ T cells from blood (PBMCs), obtained 12 months after the transplant. The CDR3 bases are TGTGCCAGCAGCAGGGACAGGGTAGACACCATATATTTT. This gives the protein CASSRDRVDTIYF.